This record covers a single T cell receptor beta chain. Which antigen it targets is not known. There are no base qualities to consult, and no much larger clone falls within one base. Each collaborating institution followed its own protocols to collect whole blood in K2EDTA tubes. For TCRbeta analysis, collaborators shipped samples in one of three forms: frozen whole blood, isolated PBMCs, or DNA extracted from either of those sample types. TCRbeta CDR3 regions were amplified from genomic DNA using the immunoSEQ Assay, a bias-controlled multiplex PCR. In the original analysis: Nucleated cell counts per sample were estimated from amplification of reference gene primers within the assay. Sequence reads were collapsed and filtered to measure the absolute abundance of every unique TCRbeta CDR3 rearrangement. For each sample, productive Simpson clonality was calculated by taking the square root of Simpson's diversity index across productive rearrangements. TCRdb took over this immuneACCESS table, retaining in-frame rearrangements with V and J assigned. Such tables are incomplete; in checked studies, under half of the missing clones stem from an unresolved V gene, and the remainder is unexplained. V, J and clone size are those of that table, while D and trimming were read from the DNA. In all, the sample holds fewer than 150,000 clones, and around 87% of those were seen once. Just under 30% of the sample lies in the top ten.

Trimming removed 0 bases from V and 8 bases from J, leaving 23 bases between the germline ends. As encoded in the germline V gene, CDR1 is KGHSH while CDR2 is LQKENI. The CDR3 contains 19 residues, cysteine and phenylalanine counted. Just the 57-base CDR3 DNA is kept, in frame starting at base 1. The sample comes from a study of blood T cell repertoires in COVID-19 (TCRdb year 2020). Broadly, across the study: The collaborator samples originated in the United States, Italy and Spain and spanned the acute and convalescent phases of COVID-19. The material from the prospective study consisted of cDNA or gDNA derived from T cells, B-cell-depleted T cells, or PBMCs. The samples were drawn from the first 160 participants of the ongoing ImmuneRACE study and from 950 to 1,500 subjects provided by 6 global collaborators. Nearly every sample came with metadata listing a de-identified subject ID, COVID-19 status, age in years and sex. HLA class I and class II types, where available, came from metadata supplied by the sample provider rather than from assay-based typing. Subjects who had been exposed to COVID-19, were actively infected with it, or had recovered from it provided the deeply sampled blood TCRbeta repertoires that made up the dataset. A freely available public database, intended as a resource for researchers studying the immune response to SARS-CoV-2, is where the repertoires were released.

General findings and caveats noted by the study authors: The amount of clinical and demographic metadata varied by source and participant and was provided uncurated.

The clonotype was recovered from a woman between 65 and 79 years old with acute or convalescent COVID-19. Sequencing used peripheral blood. This chain is built from TRBV18 and TRBJ1-6; tentative D gene TRBD1, with 5 bases matching. The CDR3 loop reads CASSPPNRNLFKGHSPLHF. DNA sequence: TGTGCCAGCTCACCACCTAACAGGAATCTGTTCAAGGGCCATTCACCCCTCCACTTT.